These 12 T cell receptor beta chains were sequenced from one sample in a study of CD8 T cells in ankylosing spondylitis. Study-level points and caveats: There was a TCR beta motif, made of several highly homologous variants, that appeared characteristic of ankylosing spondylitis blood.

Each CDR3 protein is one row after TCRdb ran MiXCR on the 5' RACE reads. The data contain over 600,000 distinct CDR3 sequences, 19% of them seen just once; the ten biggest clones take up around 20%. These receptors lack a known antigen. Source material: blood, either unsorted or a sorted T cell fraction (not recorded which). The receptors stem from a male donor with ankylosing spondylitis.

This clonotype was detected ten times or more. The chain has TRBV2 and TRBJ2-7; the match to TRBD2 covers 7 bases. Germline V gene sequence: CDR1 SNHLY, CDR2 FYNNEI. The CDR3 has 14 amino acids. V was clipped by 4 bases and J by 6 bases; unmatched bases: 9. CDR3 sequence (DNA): TGTGCCAGCAGTGCTAGCGGCAGTGGGTTCGAGCAGTACTTC. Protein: CASSASGSGFEQYF.

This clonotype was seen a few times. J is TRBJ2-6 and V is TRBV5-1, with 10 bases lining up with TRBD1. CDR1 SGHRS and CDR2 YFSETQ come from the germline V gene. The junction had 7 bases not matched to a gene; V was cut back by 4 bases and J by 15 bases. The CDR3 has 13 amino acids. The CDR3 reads CASSQGTGADLTF. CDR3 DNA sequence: TGCGCCAGCAGCCAAGGGACAGGGGCGGACCTGACTTTC.

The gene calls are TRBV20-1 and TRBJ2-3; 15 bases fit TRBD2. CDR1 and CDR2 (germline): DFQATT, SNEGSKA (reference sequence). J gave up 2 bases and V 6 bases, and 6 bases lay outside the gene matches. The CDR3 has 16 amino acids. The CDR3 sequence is CSATGLAGGPTDTQYF. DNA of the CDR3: TGCAGTGCAACGGGACTAGCGGGGGGACCCACAGATACGCAGTATTTT.

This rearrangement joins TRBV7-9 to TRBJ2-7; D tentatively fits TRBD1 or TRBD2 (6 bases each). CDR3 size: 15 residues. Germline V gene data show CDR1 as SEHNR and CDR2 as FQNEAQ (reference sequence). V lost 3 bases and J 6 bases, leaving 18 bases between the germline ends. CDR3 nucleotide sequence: TGTGCCAGCAGCTTGGGGGGCGTTCAGGGTGGCGAGCAGTACTTC. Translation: CASSLGGVQGGEQYF. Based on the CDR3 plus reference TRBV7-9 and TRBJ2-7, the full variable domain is DTGVSQNPRHKITKRGQNVTFRCDPISEHNRLYWYRQTLGQGPEFLTYFQNEAQLEKSRLLSDRFSAERPKGSFSTLEIQRTEQGDSAMYLCASSLGGVQGGEQYFGPGTRLTVT.

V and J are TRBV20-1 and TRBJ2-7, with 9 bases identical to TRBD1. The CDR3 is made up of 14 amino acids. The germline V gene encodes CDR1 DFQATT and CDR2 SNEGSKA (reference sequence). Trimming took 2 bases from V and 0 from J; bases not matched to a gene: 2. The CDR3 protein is CSARMTGGSYEQYF. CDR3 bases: TGCAGTGCTAGAATGACAGGGGGCTCCTACGAGCAGTACTTC.

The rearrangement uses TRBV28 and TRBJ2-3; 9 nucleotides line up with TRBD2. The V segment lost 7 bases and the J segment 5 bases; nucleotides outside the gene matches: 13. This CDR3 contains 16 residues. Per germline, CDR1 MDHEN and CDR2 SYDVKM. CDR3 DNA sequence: TGTGCCAGCACCCTAGGGGCGGGAGGGGGAAAAGATACGCAGTATTTT. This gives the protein CASTLGAGGGKDTQYF.

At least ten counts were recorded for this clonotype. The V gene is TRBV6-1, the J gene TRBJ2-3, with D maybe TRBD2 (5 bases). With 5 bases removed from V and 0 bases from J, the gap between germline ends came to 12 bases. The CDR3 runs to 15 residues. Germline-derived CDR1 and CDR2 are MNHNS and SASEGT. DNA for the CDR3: TGTGCCAGCAGTCATACATCGGGGAGCACAGATACGCAGTATTTT. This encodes CASSHTSGSTDTQYF.

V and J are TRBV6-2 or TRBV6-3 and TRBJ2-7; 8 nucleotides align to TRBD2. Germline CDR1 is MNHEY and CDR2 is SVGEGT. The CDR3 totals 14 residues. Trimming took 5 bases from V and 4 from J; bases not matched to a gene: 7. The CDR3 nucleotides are TGTGCCAGCAGTCCGGGACTAGGGGGGTACGAGCAGTACTTC. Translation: CASSPGLGGYEQYF.

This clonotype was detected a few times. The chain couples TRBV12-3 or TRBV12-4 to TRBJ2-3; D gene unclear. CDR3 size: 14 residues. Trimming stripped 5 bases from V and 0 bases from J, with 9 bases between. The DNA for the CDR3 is TGTGCCAGCAGTCAATACTCTAGCACAGATACGCAGTATTTT. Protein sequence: CASSQYSSTDTQYF.

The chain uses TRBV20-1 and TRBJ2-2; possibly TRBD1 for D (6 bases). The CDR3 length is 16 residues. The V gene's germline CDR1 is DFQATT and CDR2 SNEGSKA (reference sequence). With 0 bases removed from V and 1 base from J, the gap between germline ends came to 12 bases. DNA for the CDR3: TGCAGTGCTAGAGAAGATGGGGGCTGGAACACCGGGGAGCTGTTTTTT. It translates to CSAREDGGWNTGELFF.

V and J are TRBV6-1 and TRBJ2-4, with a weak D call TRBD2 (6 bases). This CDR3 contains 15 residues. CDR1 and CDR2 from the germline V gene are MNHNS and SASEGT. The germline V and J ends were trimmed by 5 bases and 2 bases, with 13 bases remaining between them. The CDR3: CASSRGEVTKNIQYF. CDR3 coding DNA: TGTGCCAGCAGTCGCGGGGAGGTAACCAAAAACATTCAGTACTTC.

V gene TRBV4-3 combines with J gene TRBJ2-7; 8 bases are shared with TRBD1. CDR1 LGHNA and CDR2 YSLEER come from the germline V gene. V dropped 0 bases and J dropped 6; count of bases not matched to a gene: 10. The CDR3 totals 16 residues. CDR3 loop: CASSQDRQGALGEQYF. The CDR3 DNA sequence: TGCGCCAGCAGCCAAGATAGGCAGGGGGCCCTTGGCGAGCAGTACTTC.